A single sample gave rise to the 19 T cell receptor beta chains below, sequenced in a study of shared clonotypes between healthy human individuals. Clones were read by immunoSEQ multiplex PCR, and TCRdb kept only the in-frame ones, dropping some. The table includes fewer than 850,000 clones, 60% to 80% detected once. Sequenced sample: memory CD4+ T cells sorted from blood. Indicated subset: CD45RA-negative fraction. These receptors were obtained from a woman in her thirties in good health.

This clone was counted ten times or more. At the DNA level, this CDR3 is encoded by other sequences in the same sample as well. The rearrangement joins TRBV18 to TRBJ2-3, with 10 bases lining up with TRBD2. V was clipped by 2 bases and J by 4 bases; unmatched bases: 3. CDR1 is KGHSH, CDR2 LQKENI, per germline. The CDR3 spans 15 residues. In DNA, the CDR3 is TGTGCCAGCTCACCAGGCCTAGCGGGAGCAGATACGCAGTATTTT. Translation: CASSPGLAGADTQYF.

The chain uses TRBV5-4 and TRBJ2-7; TRBD1 agrees at 9 bases. CDR3 size: 14 residues. CDR1 SGHNT and CDR2 YYREEE come from the germline V gene (reference sequence). V was pared by 5 bases and J by 5 bases, with 8 bases of the junction left unmatched. The CDR3 coding sequence is TGTGCCAGCAGTTTCGGGACAGGGAGGCACGAGCAGTACTTC. This codes for CASSFGTGRHEQYF.

V is TRBV5-1 and J is TRBJ2-7; D might be TRBD1 (5 bases). The CDR3 length is 13 residues. The germline V gene has CDR1 SGHRS and CDR2 YFSETQ. V lost 4 bases and J lost 3, with 11 bases in between. This chain's CDR3 is CASSGDSYYEQYF. Written as DNA, the CDR3 is TGCGCCAGCAGCGGAGACAGCTACTACGAGCAGTACTTC.

There are a few counts of this clone. The rearrangement joins TRBV20-1 to TRBJ2-5; D is unresolved. The CDR3 is 11 residues long. Germline CDR1 reads DFQATT; CDR2 reads SNEGSKA (reference sequence). CDR3 coding DNA: TGCAGAATCCGGGACCAAGAGACCCAGTACTTC. Protein: CRIRDQETQYF.

The genes are TRBV15 and TRBJ1-5; D might be TRBD1 (6 bases). V gave up 7 bases and J gave up 7 bases, with 14 bases separating them. This CDR3 has 13 residues. From germline, CDR1 is LNHNV and CDR2 YYDKDF (reference sequence). DNA for the CDR3: TGTGCCACCACATGGACAGAAGGGCAGCCCCAGCATTTT. It specifies CATTWTEGQPQHF.

The chain links TRBV7-9 to TRBJ1-5, with D tentatively TRBD1 (5 bases). In germline, CDR1 is SEHNR, CDR2 FQNEAQ (reference sequence). This CDR3 contains 14 residues. Trimming took 5 bases from V and 9 from J, leaving 17 bases between them. The chain's CDR3 is CASSPSLGGAPQHF. The DNA for the CDR3 is TGTGCCAGCAGCCCCAGCCTGGGAGGGGCGCCCCAGCATTTT.

The rearrangement joins TRBV28 to TRBJ1-1; 9 nucleotides match TRBD1. This CDR3 region has 14 residues. J lost 1 base, V lost 7 bases, and 4 bases had no gene match. The germline V gene has CDR1 MDHEN and CDR2 SYDVKM. The CDR3 region has the DNA TGTGCCAGCACCTTGGGACAGGGGAACACTGAAGCTTTCTTT. This sequence encodes CASTLGQGNTEAFF.

The chain's CDR3 is CASSTSGDTDTQYF. DNA of the CDR3: TGCGCCAGCAGTACTAGCGGGGACACAGATACGCAGTATTTT. The chain employs TRBV10-2 and TRBJ2-3, with 10 positions matching TRBD2. The CDR3 covers 14 residues. Germline CDR1 and CDR2: WSHSY and SAAADI. The V segment lost 5 bases and the J segment 2 bases; nucleotides outside the gene matches: 1.

J is TRBJ2-1 and V is TRBV7-9; a possible D gene is TRBD1 (5 bases). Trimming took 5 bases from V and 2 from J, leaving 13 bases between them. The germline gives CDR1 SEHNR, CDR2 FQNEAQ (reference sequence). This CDR3 has 15 amino acids. CDR3 loop: CASSLRQGTYNEQFF. CDR3 coding DNA: TGTGCCAGCAGCCTCCGGCAGGGAACCTACAATGAGCAGTTCTTC. The variable domain in full, with the rest retrieved from reference TRBV7-9 and TRBJ2-1, is DTGVSQNPRHKITKRGQNVTFRCDPISEHNRLYWYRQTLGQGPEFLTYFQNEAQLEKSRLLSDRFSAERPKGSFSTLEIQRTEQGDSAMYLCASSLRQGTYNEQFFGPGTRLTVL.

This rearrangement joins TRBV7-6 to TRBJ2-7, with 8 bases fitting TRBD1. This CDR3 is 15 amino acids long. The germline V gene encodes CDR1 SGHVS and CDR2 FNYEAQ. V was clipped by 5 bases and J by 1 base; unmatched bases: 7. This CDR3 reads CASSQDRATSYEQYF. The DNA of the CDR3 is TGTGCCAGCAGCCAGGACAGGGCAACGTCCTACGAGCAGTACTTC.

This clone has just a few counts. V usage is TRBV7-9 and J usage is TRBJ2-2; maybe TRBD1 (6 bases). The V end lost 5 bases, the J end lost 7 bases, and 14 bases lay between the germline ends. The CDR3 runs to 14 residues. Germline CDR1 reads SEHNR; CDR2 reads FQNEAQ (reference sequence). CDR3 in DNA: TGTGCCAGCAGCCTCAACAGGGATGGCGGGGAGCTGTTTTTT. Its translation: CASSLNRDGGELFF.

A few counts support this clone. The genes are TRBV28 and TRBJ2-7; 9 bases are a match to TRBD1. The ends lost 2 bases at V and 6 bases at J; junction bases unmatched: 11. Germline CDR1 MDHEN, CDR2 SYDVKM. The CDR3 loop spans 16 amino acids. For the CDR3, the DNA is TGTGCCAGCAGTTTAGGGACAGGGTTTAGGCTTGGCGAGCAGTACTTC. Translating it yields CASSLGTGFRLGEQYF.

This sequence joins TRBV6-6 and TRBJ1-1; tentatively, D is TRBD1 (6 bases). The V end was cut by 5 bases, the J end by 4 bases, with 14 bases between. Germline V gene data show CDR1 as MNHNY and CDR2 as SVGAGI (reference sequence). The length of the CDR3 is 14 residues. DNA for the CDR3: TGTGCCAGCAGTGCTCGGGGGGGGCCCACTGAAGCTTTCTTT. Protein sequence: CASSARGGPTEAFF.

The chain combines TRBV5-1 with TRBJ1-1; maybe TRBD1 (6 bases). Trimming took 0 bases from V and 7 from J, leaving 19 bases between them. The CDR3 spans 16 residues. The germline V gene encodes CDR1 SGHRS and CDR2 YFSETQ. CDR3 coding DNA: TGCGCCAGCAGCTTGGTGGGGGGCACTCAGGAGATTGAAGCTTTCTTT. Translating it yields CASSLVGGTQEIEAFF. The whole variable domain, remainder taken from reference TRBV5-1 and TRBJ1-1, is KAGVTQTPRYLIKTRGQQVTLSCSPISGHRSVSWYQQTPGQGLQFLFEYFSETQRNKGNFPGRFSGRQFSNSRSEMNVSTLELGDSALYLCASSLVGGTQEIEAFFGQGTRLTVV.

V is TRBV6-4 and J is TRBJ2-3, with 9 bases fitting TRBD2. CDR1 MRHNA and CDR2 SNTAGT come from the germline V gene. CDR3 length: 16 residues. V lost 0 bases, J lost 4 bases, and 5 bases stayed unmatched. The CDR3 is CASSDSGLAGADTQYF. Written as DNA, the CDR3 is TGTGCCAGCAGTGACTCCGGGTTAGCGGGAGCAGATACGCAGTATTTT.

This clone was counted ten times or more. Other nucleotide sequences in the sample specify the same CDR3. The chain links TRBV19 to TRBJ2-3; perhaps TRBD1 as D (5 bases). The V end lost 3 bases, the J end lost 4 bases, and 8 bases lay between the germline ends. From germline, CDR1 is LNHDA and CDR2 SQIVND (reference sequence). This CDR3 has 13 residues. CDR3 in amino acids: CASSIQGADTQYF. The CDR3 nucleotides are TGTGCCAGTAGTATCCAGGGCGCAGATACGCAGTATTTT.

Notes on this clone: The same CDR3 is also encoded by other DNA sequences in this sample. V gene TRBV18 combines with J gene TRBJ2-3; the D call may be TRBD1 or TRBD2 (5 bases each). Germline V gives CDR1 KGHSH, CDR2 LQKENI. The V gene lost 3 bases and the J gene lost 2 bases, with 12 bases spanning the gap. The CDR3 loop spans 15 amino acids. The CDR3 is CASSPSRGTTDTQYF. For the CDR3, the DNA is TGTGCCAGCTCACCTTCGAGGGGAACCACAGATACGCAGTATTTT.

This rearrangement joins TRBV13 to TRBJ2-3; TRBD1 matches 10 bases. CDR3 size: 15 residues. Germline V lookup: CDR1 PRHDT, CDR2 FYEKMQ (reference sequence). The V segment lost 5 bases and the J segment 1 base; nucleotides outside the gene matches: 3. CDR3 DNA sequence: TGTGCCAGCAGCCCCGGGACAGGGGGCACAGATACGCAGTATTTT. It encodes CASSPGTGGTDTQYF.

This clone was seen a handful of times. This chain uses TRBV19 with TRBJ1-1, with D maybe TRBD1 (5 bases). The V gene's germline CDR1 is LNHDA and CDR2 SQIVND (reference sequence). The CDR3 is made up of 15 amino acids. V was pared by 1 base and J by 1 base, with 10 bases between. Here the CDR3 DNA reads TGTGCCAGTAGTATAGTCTGGGGGGGGAACACTGAAGCTTTCTTT. Amino acid sequence: CASSIVWGGNTEAFF. Filled out from reference TRBV19 and TRBJ1-1, the complete variable domain reads DGGITQSPKYLFRKEGQNVTLSCEQNLNHDAMYWYRQDPGQGLRLIYYSQIVNDFQKGDIAEGYSVSREKKESFPLTVTSAQKNPTAFYLCASSIVWGGNTEAFFGQGTRLTVV.